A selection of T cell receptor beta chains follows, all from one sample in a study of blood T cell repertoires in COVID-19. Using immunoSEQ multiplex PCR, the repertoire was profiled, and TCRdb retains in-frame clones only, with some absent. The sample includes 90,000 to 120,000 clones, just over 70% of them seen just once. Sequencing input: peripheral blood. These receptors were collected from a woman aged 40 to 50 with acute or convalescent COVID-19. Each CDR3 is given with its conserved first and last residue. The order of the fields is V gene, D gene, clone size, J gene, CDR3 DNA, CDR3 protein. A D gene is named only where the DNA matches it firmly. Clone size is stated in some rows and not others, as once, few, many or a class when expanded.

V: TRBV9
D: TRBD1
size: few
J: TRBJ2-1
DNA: TGTGCCAGCAGCGTCCGGGACAGCTCCTACAATGAGCAGTTCTTC
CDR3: CASSVRDSSYNEQFF

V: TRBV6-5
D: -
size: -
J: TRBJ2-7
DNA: TGTGCCAGCAGGGCCCAATCCTACGAGCAGTACTTC
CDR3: CASRAQSYEQYF

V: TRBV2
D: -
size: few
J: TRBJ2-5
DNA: TGTGCCGGGAGGACTACTTCAGAGACCCAGTACTTC
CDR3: CAGRTTSETQYF

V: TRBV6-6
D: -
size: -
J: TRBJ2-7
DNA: TGTGCCAGCAGTGCATCCGGGGGCGAGCAGTACTTC
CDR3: CASSASGGEQYF

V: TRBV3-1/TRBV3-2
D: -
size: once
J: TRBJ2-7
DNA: TGTGCCAGCAGCCCACCAGGGGTCTACGAGCAGTACTTC
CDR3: CASSPPGVYEQYF

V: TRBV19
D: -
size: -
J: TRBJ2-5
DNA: TGTGCCGCAGGTCAGGGGTCGGAGACCCAGTACTTC
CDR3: CAAGQGSETQYF

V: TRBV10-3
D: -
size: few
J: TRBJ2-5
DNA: TGTGCCATCAGTGAAGGCGGGGAAGAGACCCAGTACTTC
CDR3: CAISEGGEETQYF

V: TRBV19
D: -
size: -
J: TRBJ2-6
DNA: TGTGCCAGTGGGGGGAGCTCTGGGGCCAACGTCCTGACTTTC
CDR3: CASGGSSGANVLTF

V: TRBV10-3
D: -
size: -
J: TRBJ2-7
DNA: TGTGCCATTTCCTCCCCCGGAGAGGGTACCTACGAGCAGTACTTC
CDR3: CAISSPGEGTYEQYF

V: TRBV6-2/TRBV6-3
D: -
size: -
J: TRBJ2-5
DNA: TGTGCCAGCAGTTGGGGCTTCGGGTCCCGCGGAGAGACCCAGTACTTC
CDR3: CASSWGFGSRGETQYF

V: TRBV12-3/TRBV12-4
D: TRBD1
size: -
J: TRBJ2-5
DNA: TGTGCCAGCAGATCGGGACAGGGGGAGACCCAGTACTTC
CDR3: CASRSGQGETQYF

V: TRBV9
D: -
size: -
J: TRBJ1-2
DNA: TGTGCCAGCAGCGTAGGGGGGCAGTCGCTAAACTATGGCTACACCTTC
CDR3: CASSVGGQSLNYGYTF

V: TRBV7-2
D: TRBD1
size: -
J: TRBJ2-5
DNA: TGTGCCAGCAGCGCACAGGGGGCAGAGACCCAGTACTTC
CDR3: CASSAQGAETQYF

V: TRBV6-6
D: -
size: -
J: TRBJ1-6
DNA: TGTGCCAGCAGTTACTCACAGAATTCACCCCTCCACTTT
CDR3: CASSYSQNSPLHF

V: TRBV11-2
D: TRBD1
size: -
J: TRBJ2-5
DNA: TGTGCCAGCAGCTTAGACTGGACAGGGGCACAAGAGACCCAGTACTTC
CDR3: CASSLDWTGAQETQYF

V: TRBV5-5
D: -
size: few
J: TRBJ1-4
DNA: TGTGCCAGCAGGACCGGGACACCGAATGAAAAACTGTTTTTT
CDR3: CASRTGTPNEKLFF

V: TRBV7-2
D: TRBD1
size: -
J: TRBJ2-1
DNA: TGTGCCAGCAGCCCCCGGACAGGTGACAATGAGCAGTTCTTC
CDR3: CASSPRTGDNEQFF

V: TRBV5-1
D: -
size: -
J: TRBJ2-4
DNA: TGCGCCAGCAGCTTGGACAGCCTGCCCGTTCAGTACTTC
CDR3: CASSLDSLPVQYF

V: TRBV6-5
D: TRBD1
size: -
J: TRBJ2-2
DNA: TGTGCCAGTACCCCGAGGACAGGGGGGACCGGGGAGCTGTTTTTT
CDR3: CASTPRTGGTGELFF

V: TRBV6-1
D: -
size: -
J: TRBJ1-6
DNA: TGTGCCAGCAGTGAAGAAGAGGGAGATAATTCACCCCTCCACTTT
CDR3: CASSEEEGDNSPLHF

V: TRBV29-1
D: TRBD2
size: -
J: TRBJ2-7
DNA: TGCAGCGTAGGGGCTAGCGGGGGAAGCGAGCAGTACTTC
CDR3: CSVGASGGSEQYF

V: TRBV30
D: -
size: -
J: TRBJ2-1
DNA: TGTGCCTGGGAAAAGGGGGTAAAGCAGTTCTTC
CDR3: CAWEKGVKQFF

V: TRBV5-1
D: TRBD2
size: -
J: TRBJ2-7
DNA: TGCGCCAGCAGCTTATTAGCGGGGGGGCCCTACGAGCAGTACTTC
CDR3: CASSLLAGGPYEQYF

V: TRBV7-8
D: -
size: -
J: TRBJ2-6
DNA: TGTGCCAGCTATTCCAGGGGTCCTGGGGCCAACGTCCTGACTTTC
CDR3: CASYSRGPGANVLTF

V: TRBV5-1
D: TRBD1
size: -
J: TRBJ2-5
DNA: TGCGCCAGCAGCTCTGAAGCAACAGGGGTATGGGAGACCCAGTACTTC
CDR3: CASSSEATGVWETQYF

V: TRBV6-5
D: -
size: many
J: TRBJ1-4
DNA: TGTGCCAGCAGTCCCAGGGGTTCTAATGAAAAACTGTTTTTT
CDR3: CASSPRGSNEKLFF

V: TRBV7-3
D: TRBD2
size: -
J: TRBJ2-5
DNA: TGTGCCAGCAGCCTGGGACTAGCGGGGTCAGAGACCCAGTACTTC
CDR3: CASSLGLAGSETQYF

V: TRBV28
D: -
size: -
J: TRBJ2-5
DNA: TGTGCCAGCAGTTTCCGGGAGAGAGAGACCCAGTACTTC
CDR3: CASSFRERETQYF

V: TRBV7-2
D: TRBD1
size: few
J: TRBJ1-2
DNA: TGTGCCAGCAGCTTAGCCGGCCAGGGGGCTTATTATGGCTACACCTTC
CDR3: CASSLAGQGAYYGYTF

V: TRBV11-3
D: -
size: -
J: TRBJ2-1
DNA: TGTGCCAGCAGCTTAGATAGGAGAAATGAGCAGTTCTTC
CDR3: CASSLDRRNEQFF